What follows is one T cell receptor beta chain and its context. What it binds is not known. The data were taken from a study of T cell repertoires in cytomegalovirus infection. Study context: In the study, CMV epitopes included recently identified HLA-C-restricted and well-studied HLA-B-restricted ones. Both a matching HLA type and CMV infection were indicated by public TCR beta signatures.

Regarding the study as a whole: Frequencies of public TCR beta families were cumulated, and this identified carriers of CMV plus the relevant HLA. The ex vivo response showed dominance by HLA-C-restricted CMV-specific TCR beta clonotypes.

Germline V CDR1 and CDR2: SGHTS, YDEGEE. V lost 5 bases, J lost 8 bases, and 14 bases lay in between. The CDR3 length is 13 residues. Via MiXCR, TCRdb re-called the reads, giving one row per CDR3 protein. The table includes more than 95,000 distinct CDR3 sequences, 32% detected once. The gene calls are TRBV5-8 and TRBJ2-1, with D possibly being TRBD2 (6 bases). Sequences were derived from CD8+ T cells from cultured PBMCs, sampled from culture after CMV antigen stimulation. This TCR came from a human donor in good health (CMV status not recorded). Some clones in this sample may be carry-over from other donors' samples. The CDR3 DNA follows: TGTGCCAGCAGTTGGGACGGGAGCGATGAGCAGTTCTTC. Translation gives CASSWDGSDEQFF. Looking up the rest from reference TRBV5-8 and TRBJ2-1 gives the full variable domain: EAGVTQSPTHLIKTRGQQATLRCSPISGHTSVYWYQQALGLGLQFLLWYDEGEERNRGNFPPRFSGRQFPNYSSELNVNALELEDSALYLCASSWDGSDEQFFGPGTRLTVL.